This T cell receptor (beta chain) was profiled in a study of regulatory T cells in long-lasting Graves disease. Time point indicated: newly diagnosed GD, antithyroid drugs for less than 3 months. The TCR library was made from RNA extracted from PBMCs. All patients originated from an endocrinology department located in Xi'an, China. Study-wide results and caveats: Newly diagnosed Graves' patients had higher TCR diversity than persistent ones. Study of thyroid tissue was not done, with only peripheral blood studied. Favored gene segments in persistent disease were TRBV28, TRBJ1-2 and TRBJ2-5.

The CDR3 sequence is 15 residues long. Losses at the gene ends were 7 bases for V and 4 bases for J; bases not matched to a gene: 13. Germline loops: CDR1 MNHNS, CDR2 SASEGT. In building TCR beta libraries, iRepertoire HTBI primers were used together with Arm-PCR of CDR3 regions. MiXCR, run by TCRdb on the multiplex PCR reads, gives a single entry per CDR3 protein. The table lists 200,000 to 250,000 distinct CDR3 sequences, 15% to 20% of them singletons. This clonotype was detected ten times or more. Its antigen is unknown. These data also featured in a second study, about T cells in Graves' hyperthyroidism and ophthalmopathy.

J is TRBJ2-7 and V is TRBV6-1, with 7 bases matching TRBD2. Sequenced material: peripheral blood mononuclear cells (PBMCs), taken at new diagnosis, from a patient treated with antithyroid drugs. The receptor's source is a woman aged 30 to 39 with Graves disease. This CDR3 reads CASKDRASGIYEQYF. CDR3 coding DNA: TGTGCCAGCAAGGATCGGGCTAGCGGTATTTACGAGCAGTACTTC.